Given below is one T cell receptor (beta chain) in context. Its antigen is still unknown. At one end, the junction sequence differs from germline, possibly due to a read error. This CDR3 contains 13 residues. The germline gives CDR1 DFQATT, CDR2 SNEGSKA (reference sequence). The data originate from a study of Graves' ophthalmopathy and Graves' hyperthyroidism. Study-wide results and caveats: For separating ophthalmopathy from stable hyperthyroidism, a 13-signature model gave less than 90% sensitivity and roughly 79% specificity.

Amplifying from RNA transcripts, the study obtained TCR beta CDR3 regions. HTBI primers were used in a first-round RT-PCR, which preceded a second-round multiplex PCR. TCRdb itself ran the multiplex PCR reads through MiXCR, one entry per CDR3 protein. Of about 58,000 distinct CDR3 sequences in the sample, more than 40% were seen once. With a duration under 3 months, ophthalmopathy in the donors showed moderate-to-severe activity, CAS ≥3 and NOSPECS ≥4. The clonotype comes from an adult woman with Graves' ophthalmopathy. This chain uses TRBV20-1 with TRBJ1-1; D not resolved. The specimen sequenced was peripheral blood. The CDR3 spells CSARVDTRTEALF. The CDR3 DNA reads TGCAGTGCTAGAGTTGACACGAGGACTGAAGCGCTCTTT.